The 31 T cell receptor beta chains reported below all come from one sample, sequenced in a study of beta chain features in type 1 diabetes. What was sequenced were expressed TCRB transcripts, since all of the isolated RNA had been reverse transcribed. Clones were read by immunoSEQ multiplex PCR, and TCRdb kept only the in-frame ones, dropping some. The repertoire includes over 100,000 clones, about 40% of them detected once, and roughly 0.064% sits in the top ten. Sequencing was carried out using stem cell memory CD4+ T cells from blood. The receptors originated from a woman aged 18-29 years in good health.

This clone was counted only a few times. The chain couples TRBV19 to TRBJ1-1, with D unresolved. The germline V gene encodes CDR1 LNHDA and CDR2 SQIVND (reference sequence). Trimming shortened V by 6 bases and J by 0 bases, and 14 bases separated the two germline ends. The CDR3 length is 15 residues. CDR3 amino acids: CASSPPRGMNTEAFF. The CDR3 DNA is TGTGCCAGTAGCCCCCCGCGGGGTATGAACACTGAAGCTTTCTTT.

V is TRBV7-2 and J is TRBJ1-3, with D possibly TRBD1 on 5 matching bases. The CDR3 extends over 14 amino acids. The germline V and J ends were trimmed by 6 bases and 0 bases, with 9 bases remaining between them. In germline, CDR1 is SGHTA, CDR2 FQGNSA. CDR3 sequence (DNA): TGTGCCAGCAGACAGGACAACTCTGGAAACACCATATATTTT. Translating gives CASRQDNSGNTIYF.

The CDR3 is CASSIFLAGSTYEQYF. In DNA form, the CDR3 reads TGTGCCAGCAGCATATTCCTAGCGGGATCAACCTACGAGCAGTACTTC. V and J are TRBV28 and TRBJ2-7; 9 nucleotides agree with TRBD2. CDR1 and CDR2 from the germline V gene are MDHEN and SYDVKM. Germline trimming cut 6 bases from V and 2 bases from J; bases unmatched to any gene: 11. The CDR3 extends over 16 amino acids.

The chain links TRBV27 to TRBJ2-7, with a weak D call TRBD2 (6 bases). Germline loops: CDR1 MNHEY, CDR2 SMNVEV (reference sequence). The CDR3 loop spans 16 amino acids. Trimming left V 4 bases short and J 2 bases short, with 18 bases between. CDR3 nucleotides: TGTGCCAGCAGTTGGAGGAGGGGAGGAGATCCCTACGAGCAGTACTTC. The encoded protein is CASSWRRGGDPYEQYF.

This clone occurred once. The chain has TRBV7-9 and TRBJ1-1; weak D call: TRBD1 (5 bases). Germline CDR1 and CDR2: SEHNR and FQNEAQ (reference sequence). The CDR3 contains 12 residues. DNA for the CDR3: TGTGGCACCTGGGGGGAGAACACTGAAGCTTTCTTT. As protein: CGTWGENTEAFF.

The CDR3: CASSSHLYWTGGTEAFF. In DNA, the CDR3 is TGTGCCAGCAGCTCTCACCTCTATTGGACAGGGGGGACTGAAGCTTTCTTT. This chain uses TRBV7-2 with TRBJ1-1; TRBD1 matches 10 bases. The CDR3 covers 17 residues. The V gene end was trimmed by 4 bases and the J gene end by 5 bases; junction bases not matched to a gene: 13. The germline V gene has CDR1 SGHTA and CDR2 FQGNSA.

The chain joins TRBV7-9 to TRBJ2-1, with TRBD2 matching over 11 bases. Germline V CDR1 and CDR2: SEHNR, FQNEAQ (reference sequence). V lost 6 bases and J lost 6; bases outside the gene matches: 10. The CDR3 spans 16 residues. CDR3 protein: CASRGRLAGLSNEQFF. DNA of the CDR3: TGTGCCAGCAGGGGTAGACTAGCGGGATTGAGCAATGAGCAGTTCTTC.

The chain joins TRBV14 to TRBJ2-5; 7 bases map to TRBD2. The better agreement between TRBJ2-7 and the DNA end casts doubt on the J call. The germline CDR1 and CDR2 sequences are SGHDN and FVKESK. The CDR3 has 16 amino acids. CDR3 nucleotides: TGTGCCAGCAGCCAAGATTCGCTAGCGGACTCCTACGAGCAGTACTTC. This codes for CASSQDSLADSYEQYF.

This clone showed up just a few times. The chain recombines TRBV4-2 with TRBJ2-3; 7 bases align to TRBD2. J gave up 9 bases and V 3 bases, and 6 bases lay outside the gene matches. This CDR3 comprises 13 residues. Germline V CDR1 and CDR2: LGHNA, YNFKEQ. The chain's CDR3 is CASSQGLADTQYF. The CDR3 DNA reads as TGTGCCAGCAGCCAGGGCCTAGCGGACACGCAGTATTTT.

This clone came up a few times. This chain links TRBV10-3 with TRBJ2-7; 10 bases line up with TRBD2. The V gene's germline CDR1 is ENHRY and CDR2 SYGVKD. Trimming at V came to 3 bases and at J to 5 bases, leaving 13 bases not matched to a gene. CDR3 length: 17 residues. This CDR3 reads CAISDLQREGRGHEQYF. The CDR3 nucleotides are TGTGCCATCAGTGATTTGCAGCGGGAGGGCCGGGGGCACGAGCAGTACTTC.

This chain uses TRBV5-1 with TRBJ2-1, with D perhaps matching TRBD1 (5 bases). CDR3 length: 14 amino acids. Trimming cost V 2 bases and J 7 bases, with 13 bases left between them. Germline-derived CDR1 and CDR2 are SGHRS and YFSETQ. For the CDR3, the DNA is TGCGCCAGCAGCTTTAATCTCAGGGAAAATGAGCAGTTCTTC. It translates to CASSFNLRENEQFF.

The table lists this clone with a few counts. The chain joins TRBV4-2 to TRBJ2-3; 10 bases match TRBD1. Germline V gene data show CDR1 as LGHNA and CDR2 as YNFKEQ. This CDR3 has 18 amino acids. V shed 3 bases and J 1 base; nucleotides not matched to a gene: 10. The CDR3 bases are TGTGCCAGCAGCCAGAAATCCGGGACAGGGGTTGGCACAGATACGCAGTATTTT. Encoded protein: CASSQKSGTGVGTDTQYF.

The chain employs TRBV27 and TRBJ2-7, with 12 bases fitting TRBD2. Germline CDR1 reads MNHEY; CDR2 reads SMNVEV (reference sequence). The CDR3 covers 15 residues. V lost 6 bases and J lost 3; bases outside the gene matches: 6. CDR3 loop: CASSPTSGRVYEQYF. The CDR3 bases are TGTGCCAGCAGCCCGACTAGCGGGAGAGTCTACGAGCAGTACTTC.

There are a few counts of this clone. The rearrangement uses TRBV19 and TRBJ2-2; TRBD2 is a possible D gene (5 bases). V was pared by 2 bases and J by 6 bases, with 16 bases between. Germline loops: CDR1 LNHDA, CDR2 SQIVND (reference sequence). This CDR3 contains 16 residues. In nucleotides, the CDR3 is TGTGCCAGTAGTATAAGAATGAGACGGGATTCCGGGGAGCTGTTTTTT. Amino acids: CASSIRMRRDSGELFF.

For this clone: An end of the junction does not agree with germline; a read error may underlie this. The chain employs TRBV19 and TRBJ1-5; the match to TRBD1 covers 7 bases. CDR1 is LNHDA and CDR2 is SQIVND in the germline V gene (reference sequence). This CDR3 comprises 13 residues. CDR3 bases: TGTGCCAGTAGTGTGACAGGGAATCCGCCCCAGCATTTT. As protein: CASSVTGNPPQHF.

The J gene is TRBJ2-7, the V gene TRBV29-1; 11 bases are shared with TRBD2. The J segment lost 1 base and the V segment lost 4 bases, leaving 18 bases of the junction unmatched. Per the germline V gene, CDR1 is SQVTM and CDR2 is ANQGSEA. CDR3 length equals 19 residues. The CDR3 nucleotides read TGCAGCGTTGGGCGACAGATCACCCCTATAGCGGGAGGGTCCTACGAGCAGTACTTC. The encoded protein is CSVGRQITPIAGGSYEQYF.

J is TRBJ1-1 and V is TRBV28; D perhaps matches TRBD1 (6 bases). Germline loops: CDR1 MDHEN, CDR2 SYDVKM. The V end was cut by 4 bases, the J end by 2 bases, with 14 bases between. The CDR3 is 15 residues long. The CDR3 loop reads CASSSGQNLNTEAFF. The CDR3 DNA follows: TGTGCCAGCAGTTCTGGACAGAACTTAAACACTGAAGCTTTCTTT.

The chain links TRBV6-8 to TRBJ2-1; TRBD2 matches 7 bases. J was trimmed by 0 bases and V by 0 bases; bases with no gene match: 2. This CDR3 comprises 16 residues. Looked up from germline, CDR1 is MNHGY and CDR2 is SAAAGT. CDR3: CASSYSGGSSYNEQFF. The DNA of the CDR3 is TGTGCCAGCAGTTACTCTGGCGGGAGCTCCTACAATGAGCAGTTCTTC.

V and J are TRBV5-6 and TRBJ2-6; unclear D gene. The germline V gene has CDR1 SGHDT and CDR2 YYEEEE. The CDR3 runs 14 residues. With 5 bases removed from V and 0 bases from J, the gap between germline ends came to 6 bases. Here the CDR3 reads CASSWASGANVLTF. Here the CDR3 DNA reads TGTGCCAGCAGTTGGGCCTCTGGGGCCAACGTCCTGACTTTC.

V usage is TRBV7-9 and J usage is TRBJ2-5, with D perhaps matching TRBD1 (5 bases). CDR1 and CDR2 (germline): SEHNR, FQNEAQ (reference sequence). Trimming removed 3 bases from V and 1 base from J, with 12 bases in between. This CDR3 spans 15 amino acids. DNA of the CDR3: TGTGCCAGCAGCTTTCGAGGACATTTCCAAGAGACCCAGTACTTC. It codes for CASSFRGHFQETQYF.

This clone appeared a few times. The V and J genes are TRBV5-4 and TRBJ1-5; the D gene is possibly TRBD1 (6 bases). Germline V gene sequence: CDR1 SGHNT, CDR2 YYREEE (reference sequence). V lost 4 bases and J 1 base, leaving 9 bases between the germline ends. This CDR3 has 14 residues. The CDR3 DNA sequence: TGTGCCAGCAGCACAGGGCCGAGCAATCAGCCCCAGCATTTT. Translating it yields CASSTGPSNQPQHF.

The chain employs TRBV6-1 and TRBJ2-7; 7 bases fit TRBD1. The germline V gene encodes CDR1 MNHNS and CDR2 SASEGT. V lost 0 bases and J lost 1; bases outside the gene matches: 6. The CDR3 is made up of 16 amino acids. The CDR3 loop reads CASSEATQGRSYEQYF. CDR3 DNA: TGTGCCAGCAGTGAAGCGACACAGGGGAGATCCTACGAGCAGTACTTC.

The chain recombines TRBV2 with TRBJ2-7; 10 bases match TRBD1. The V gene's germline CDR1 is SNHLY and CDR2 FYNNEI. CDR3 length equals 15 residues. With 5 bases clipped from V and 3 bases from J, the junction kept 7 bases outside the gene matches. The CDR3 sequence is CASSPRQGASYEQYF. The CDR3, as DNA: TGTGCCAGCAGTCCCCGACAGGGGGCTAGCTACGAGCAGTACTTC.

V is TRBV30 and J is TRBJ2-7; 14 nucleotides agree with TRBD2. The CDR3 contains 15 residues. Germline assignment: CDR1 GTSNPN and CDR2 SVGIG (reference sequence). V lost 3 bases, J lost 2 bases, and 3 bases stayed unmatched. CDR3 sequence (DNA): TGTGCCTGGAGGAGACTAGCGGGAGGGGCCTACGAGCAGTACTTC. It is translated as CAWRRLAGGAYEQYF. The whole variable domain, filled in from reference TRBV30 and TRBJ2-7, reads SQTIHQWPATLVQPVGSPLSLECTVEGTSNPNLYWYRQAAGRGLQLLFYSVGIGQISSEVPQNLSASRPQDRQFILSSKKLLLSDSGFYLCAWRRLAGGAYEQYFGPGTRLTVT.

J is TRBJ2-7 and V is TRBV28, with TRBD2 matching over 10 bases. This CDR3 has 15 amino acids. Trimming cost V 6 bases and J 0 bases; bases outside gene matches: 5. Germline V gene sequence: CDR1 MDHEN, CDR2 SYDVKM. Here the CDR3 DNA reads TGTGCCAGCAGCCGGACTAGCGGAAGCTCCTACGAGCAGTACTTC. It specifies CASSRTSGSSYEQYF.

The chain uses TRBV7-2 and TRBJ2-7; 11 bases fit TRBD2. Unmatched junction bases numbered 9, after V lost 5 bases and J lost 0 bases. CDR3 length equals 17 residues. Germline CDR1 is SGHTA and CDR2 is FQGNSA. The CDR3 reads CASSPRGLAGHSYEQYF. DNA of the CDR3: TGTGCCAGCAGCCCAAGAGGACTAGCGGGCCACTCCTACGAGCAGTACTTC. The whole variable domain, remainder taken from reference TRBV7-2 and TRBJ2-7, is GAGVSQSPSNKVTEKGKDVELRCDPISGHTALYWYRQSLGQGLEFLIYFQGNSAPDKSGLPSDRFSAERTGGSVSTLTIQRTQQEDSAVYLCASSPRGLAGHSYEQYFGPGTRLTVT.

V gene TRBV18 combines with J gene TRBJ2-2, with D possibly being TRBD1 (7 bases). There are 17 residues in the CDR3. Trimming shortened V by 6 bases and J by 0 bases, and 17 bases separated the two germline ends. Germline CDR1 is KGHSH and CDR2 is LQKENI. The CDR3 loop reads CASSSLGGTANTGELFF. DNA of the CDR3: TGTGCCAGCTCCTCTCTGGGCGGGACAGCGAACACCGGGGAGCTGTTTTTT.

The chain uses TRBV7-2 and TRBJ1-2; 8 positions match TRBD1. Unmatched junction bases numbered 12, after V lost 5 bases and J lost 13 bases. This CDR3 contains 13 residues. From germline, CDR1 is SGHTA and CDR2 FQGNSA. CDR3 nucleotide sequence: TGTGCCAGCAGCCACTACTCTCTTACAGGGGGCACCTTC. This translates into CASSHYSLTGGTF.

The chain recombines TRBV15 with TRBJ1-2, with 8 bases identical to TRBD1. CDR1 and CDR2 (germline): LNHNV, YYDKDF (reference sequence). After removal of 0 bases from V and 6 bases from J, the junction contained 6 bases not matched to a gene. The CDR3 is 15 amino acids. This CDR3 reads CATSRDRLTGDGYTF. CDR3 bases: TGTGCCACCAGCAGAGATCGGTTGACAGGGGATGGCTACACCTTC.

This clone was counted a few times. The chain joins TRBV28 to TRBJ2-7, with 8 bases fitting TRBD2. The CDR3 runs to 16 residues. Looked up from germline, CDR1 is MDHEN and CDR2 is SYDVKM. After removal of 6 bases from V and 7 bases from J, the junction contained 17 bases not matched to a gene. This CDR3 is CASSSAGGSYPREQYF. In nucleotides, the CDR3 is TGTGCCAGCAGCTCGGCGGGAGGATCTTATCCTCGAGAGCAGTACTTC. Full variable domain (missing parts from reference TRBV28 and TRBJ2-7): DVKVTQSSRYLVKRTGEKVFLECVQDMDHENMFWYRQDPGLGLRLIYFSYDVKMKEKGDIPEGYSVSREKKERFSLILESASTNQTSMYLCASSSAGGSYPREQYFGPGTRLTVT.

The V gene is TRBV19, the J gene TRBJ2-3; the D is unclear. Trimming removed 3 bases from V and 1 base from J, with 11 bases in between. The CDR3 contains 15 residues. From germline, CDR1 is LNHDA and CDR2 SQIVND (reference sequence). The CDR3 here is CASSMIAAGTDTQYF. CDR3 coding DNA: TGTGCCAGTAGTATGATAGCTGCTGGCACAGATACGCAGTATTTT.